This is a list of T cell receptor beta chains from one sample in a study of blood T cells in healthy people across ages. TCRdb ran MiXCR on the 5' RACE reads and lists one entry per CDR3 protein. The repertoire includes 1.4 million or so distinct CDR3 sequences, approximately 43% of them detected once, and about 4% sits in the top ten. The sample taken for sequencing was blood. The source of these receptors is a woman aged 18-30 years in good health. Each CDR3 is given with its conserved first and last residue. The D gene is left open where the match is weak. Size tells how often a clone was seen (once, few, many) or the class of an expanded clone, and some rows leave it out.

CDR3aa | CDR3nt | v_gene | d_gene | abundance | j_gene
CASNQQGAGNTIYF | TGTGCCAGCAACCAACAGGGGGCTGGAAACACCATATATTTT | TRBV7-2 | TRBD1 | - | TRBJ1-3
CASSFRPTGTGISYEQYF | TGTGCCAGCAGCTTTCGGCCAACCGGGACAGGAATCTCCTACGAGCAGTACTTC | TRBV5-5 | TRBD1 | few | TRBJ2-7
CSVASGDDNEQFF | TGCAGCGTTGCTAGCGGGGACGACAATGAGCAGTTCTTC | TRBV29-1 | TRBD2 | - | TRBJ2-1
CASRTLSSYNEQFF | TGCGCCAGCAGGACCCTGAGCTCCTACAATGAGCAGTTCTTC | TRBV5-1 | - | - | TRBJ2-1
CASSLGTYDTQYF | TGTGCCAGCAGTCTAGGGACATATGATACGCAGTATTTT | TRBV6-1 | - | - | TRBJ2-3
CASSQDLRSNTGELFF | TGCGCCAGCAGCCAAGATCTCCGAAGTAACACCGGGGAGCTGTTTTTT | TRBV4-3 | - | - | TRBJ2-2
CTSSSVRSRGVDTQYF | TGTACCAGCAGCTCGGTTAGGTCGAGGGGCGTAGATACGCAGTATTTT | TRBV11-2 | - | - | TRBJ2-3
CASQDHTGELFF | TGCGCCAGCCAGGACCACACCGGGGAGCTGTTTTTT | TRBV5-1 | - | - | TRBJ2-2
CASRPSGPLTDTQYF | TGTGCCAGCAGACCGAGCGGACCCCTCACAGATACGCAGTATTTT | TRBV12-3/TRBV12-4 | - | - | TRBJ2-3
CSVSQALKNTEAFF | TGCAGCGTATCCCAGGCCCTAAAAAACACTGAAGCTTTCTTT | TRBV29-1 | - | few | TRBJ1-1
CASSLATFEQYF | TGTGCCAGCAGCTTAGCTACTTTCGAGCAGTACTTC | TRBV7-9 | - | few | TRBJ2-7
CASSPLKAGSSTDTQYF | TGTGCCAGCAGCCCACTCAAAGCGGGGTCTAGCACAGATACGCAGTATTTT | TRBV6-6 | TRBD2 | - | TRBJ2-3
CASGAGKAIDSPLHF | TGTGCCAGCGGCGCCGGGAAGGCCATCGATTCACCCCTCCACTTT | TRBV21-1 | - | - | TRBJ1-6
CASSLATYTQYF | TGTGCCAGCAGCTTAGCGACCTATACGCAGTATTTT | TRBV7-2 | - | few | TRBJ2-3
CASRWGRSAGDTQYF | TGTGCCAGCAGGTGGGGTAGGAGCGCCGGGGATACGCAGTATTTT | TRBV7-2 | - | - | TRBJ2-3
CSARGLAGASYNEQFF | TGCAGTGCTAGAGGACTAGCGGGGGCGTCCTACAATGAGCAGTTCTTC | TRBV20-1 | TRBD2 | - | TRBJ2-1
CASSQGPSNTEAFF | TGCGCCAGCAGCCAGGGACCGTCAAACACTGAAGCTTTCTTT | TRBV5-1 | - | few | TRBJ1-1
CASSLAALAGIVTDTQYF | TGTGCCAGCAGCTTGGCCGCTCTAGCGGGCATCGTTACAGATACGCAGTATTTT | TRBV5-4 | TRBD2 | few | TRBJ2-3
CASSPNQENTEAFF | TGTGCCAGCAGCCCAAATCAGGAAAACACTGAAGCTTTCTTT | TRBV5-1 | - | - | TRBJ1-1
CASSLKQVANTGELFF | TGCGCCAGCAGCCTCAAACAGGTTGCGAACACCGGGGAGCTGTTTTTT | TRBV4-1 | - | few | TRBJ2-2
CASSQGEGFGQSYYEQYF | TGCGCCAGCAGCCAAGGGGAGGGATTCGGACAAAGCTACTACGAGCAGTACTTC | TRBV4-1 | TRBD2 | - | TRBJ2-7
CARGDSTEAFF | TGTGCTAGGGGAGATAGCACTGAAGCTTTCTTT | TRBV30 | - | few | TRBJ1-1
CSAPEVLAENIQYF | TGCAGTGCCCCAGAGGTTCTAGCCGAAAACATTCAGTACTTC | TRBV20-1 | - | - | TRBJ2-4
CASSYPVITGAKNIQYF | TGTGCCAGCAGCTACCCCGTCATAACCGGGGCCAAAAACATTCAGTACTTC | TRBV7-2 | - | - | TRBJ2-4
CAISAGTYYGYTF | TGTGCCATCAGTGCCGGCACTTACTATGGCTACACCTTC | TRBV10-3 | - | few | TRBJ1-2
CASSLAGQVYEQYF | TGTGCCAGCAGCTTAGCTGGACAGGTCTACGAGCAGTACTTC | TRBV7-2 | TRBD1 | - | TRBJ2-7
CASSSGFSPLHF | TGTGCCAGCAGTTCGGGATTTTCACCCCTCCACTTT | TRBV12-3/TRBV12-4 | - | few | TRBJ1-6
CASSVQTGNTEAFF | TGCGCCAGCAGCGTTCAAACAGGGAACACTGAAGCTTTCTTT | TRBV5-1 | - | few | TRBJ1-1
CSARGAGTEAFF | TGCAGTGCTAGAGGGGCGGGGACTGAAGCTTTCTTT | TRBV20-1 | - | few | TRBJ1-1
CASSYGRAQPQHF | TGTGCCAGCAGTTACGGCAGAGCTCAGCCCCAGCATTTT | TRBV6-5 | - | - | TRBJ1-5
CSVESGGVEQYF | TGCAGCGTTGAGTCCGGGGGAGTTGAGCAGTACTTC | TRBV29-1 | - | - | TRBJ2-7
CASSQAEQVLRPLHF | TGTGCCAGCAGCCAAGCGGAACAGGTCCTTAGGCCCCTCCACTTT | TRBV4-2 | - | - | TRBJ1-6
CASSPMASGFSYEQYF | TGTGCCAGCTCACCAATGGCAAGCGGGTTCTCCTACGAGCAGTACTTC | TRBV18 | - | - | TRBJ2-7
CASSVSGTSGAYEQYF | TGTGCCAGCAGCGTATCCGGGACTAGCGGGGCCTACGAGCAGTACTTC | TRBV9 | TRBD2 | few | TRBJ2-7
CASNPGTVSGYEQYF | TGTGCCAGCAATCCCGGGACAGTATCCGGCTACGAGCAGTACTTC | TRBV28 | TRBD1 | - | TRBJ2-7
CASSPDRSTNEKLFF | TGCGCCAGCAGCCCGGACAGGTCGACTAATGAAAAACTGTTTTTT | TRBV5-1 | TRBD1 | few | TRBJ1-4
CSATGLWTNYGYTF | TGCAGTGCTACGGGGTTGTGGACTAACTATGGCTACACCTTC | TRBV20-1 | - | - | TRBJ1-2
CASSPIGSTYNEQFF | TGTGCCAGCAGCCCCATCGGGAGCACCTACAATGAGCAGTTCTTC | TRBV9 | - | few | TRBJ2-1
CASSFHWNSARYF | TGTGCCAGCAGTTTTCACTGGAATAGCGCCCGGTATTTT | TRBV12-3/TRBV12-4 | - | few | TRBJ2-3
CASSVSLYNEQFF | TGTGCCAGCAGCGTAAGCCTTTACAATGAGCAGTTCTTC | TRBV9 | - | - | TRBJ2-1
CASTSSPLTGTSNYGYTF | TGTGCCAGCACCTCAAGCCCCCTTACCGGGACAAGTAACTATGGCTACACCTTC | TRBV11-2 | - | - | TRBJ1-2
CSARAPGQGGEKLFF | TGCAGTGCTAGAGCCCCGGGACAGGGGGGTGAAAAACTGTTTTTT | TRBV20-1 | TRBD1 | - | TRBJ1-4
CSVVQGDYGHTF | TGCAGCGTTGTACAGGGGGACTATGGCCACACCTTC | TRBV29-1 | TRBD1 | - | TRBJ1-2
CSAGDRVTEETQYF | TGCAGTGCTGGGGACAGGGTGACCGAAGAGACCCAGTACTTC | TRBV20-1 | TRBD1 | - | TRBJ2-5
CASSPTVLTGDTQYF | TGTGCCAGCAGTCCGACGGTACTAACGGGGGATACGCAGTATTTT | TRBV11-2 | - | - | TRBJ2-3